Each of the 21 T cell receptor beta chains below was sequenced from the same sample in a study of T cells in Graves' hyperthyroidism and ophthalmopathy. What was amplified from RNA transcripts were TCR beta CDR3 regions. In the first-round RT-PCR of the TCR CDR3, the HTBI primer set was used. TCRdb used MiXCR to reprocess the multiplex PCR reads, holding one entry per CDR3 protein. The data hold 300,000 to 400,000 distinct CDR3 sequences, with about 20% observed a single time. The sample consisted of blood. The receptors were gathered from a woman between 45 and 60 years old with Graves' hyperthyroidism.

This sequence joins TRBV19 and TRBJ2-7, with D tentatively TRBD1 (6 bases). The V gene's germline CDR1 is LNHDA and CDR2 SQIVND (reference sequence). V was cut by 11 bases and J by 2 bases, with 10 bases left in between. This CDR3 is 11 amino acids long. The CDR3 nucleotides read TGTGCCGAAGGGGGTCCCTACGAGCAGTACGTC. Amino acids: CAEGGPYEQYV.

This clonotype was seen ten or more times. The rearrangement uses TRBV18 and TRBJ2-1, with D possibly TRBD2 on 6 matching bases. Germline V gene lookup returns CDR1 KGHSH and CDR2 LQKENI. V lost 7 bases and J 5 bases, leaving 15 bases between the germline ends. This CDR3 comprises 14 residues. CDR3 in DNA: TGTGCCAGCTTGGTCAGGGAGGCCAACAATGAGCAGTTCTTC. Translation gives CASLVREANNEQFF.

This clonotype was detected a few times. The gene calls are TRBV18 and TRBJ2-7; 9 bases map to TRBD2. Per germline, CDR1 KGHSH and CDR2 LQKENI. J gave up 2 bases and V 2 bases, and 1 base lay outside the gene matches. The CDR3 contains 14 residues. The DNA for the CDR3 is TGTGCCAGCTCACCAACTAGCGGGCCCTACGAGCAGTACTTC. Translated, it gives CASSPTSGPYEQYF.

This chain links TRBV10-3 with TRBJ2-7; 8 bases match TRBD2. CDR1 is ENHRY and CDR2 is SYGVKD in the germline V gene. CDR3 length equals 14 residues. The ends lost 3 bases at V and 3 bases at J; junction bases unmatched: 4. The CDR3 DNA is TGTGCCATCAGTGACACTAGCGGAAACTACGAGCAGTACTTC. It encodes CAISDTSGNYEQYF.

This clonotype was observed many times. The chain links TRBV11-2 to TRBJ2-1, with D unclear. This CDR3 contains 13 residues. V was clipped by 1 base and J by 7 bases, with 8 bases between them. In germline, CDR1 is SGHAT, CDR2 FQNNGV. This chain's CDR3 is CASSLGLGNEQFF. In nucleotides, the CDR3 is TGTGCCAGCAGCTTAGGTCTGGGGAATGAGCAGTTCTTC.

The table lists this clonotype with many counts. The CDR3 loop reads CASSRGLANEQFF. Here the CDR3 DNA reads TGTGCCAGCAGCCGTGGACTAGCCAATGAGCAGTTCTTC. The V gene is TRBV7-2, the J gene TRBJ2-1; 8 nucleotides align to TRBD2. Germline V gives CDR1 SGHTA, CDR2 FQGNSA. The CDR3 length is 13 residues. V was clipped by 5 bases and J by 6 bases; unmatched bases: 3.

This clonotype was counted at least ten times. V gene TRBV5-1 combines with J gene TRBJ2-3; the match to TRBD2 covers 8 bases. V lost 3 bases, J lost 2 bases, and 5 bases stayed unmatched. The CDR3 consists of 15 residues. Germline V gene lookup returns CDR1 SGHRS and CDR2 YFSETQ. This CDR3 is CASSSGTRSTDTQYF. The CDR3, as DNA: TGCGCCAGCAGCTCAGGGACTAGATCCACAGATACGCAGTATTTT. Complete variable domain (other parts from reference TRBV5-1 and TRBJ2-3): KAGVTQTPRYLIKTRGQQVTLSCSPISGHRSVSWYQQTPGQGLQFLFEYFSETQRNKGNFPGRFSGRQFSNSRSEMNVSTLELGDSALYLCASSSGTRSTDTQYFGPGTRLTVL.

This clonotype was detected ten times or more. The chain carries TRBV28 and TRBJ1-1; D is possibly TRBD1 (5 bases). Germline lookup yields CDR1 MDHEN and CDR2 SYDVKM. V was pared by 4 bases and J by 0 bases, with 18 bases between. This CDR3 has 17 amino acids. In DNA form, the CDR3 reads TGTGCCAGCAGTTCTCACGTCGACAGACTACTGAACACTGAAGCTTTCTTT. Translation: CASSSHVDRLLNTEAFF.

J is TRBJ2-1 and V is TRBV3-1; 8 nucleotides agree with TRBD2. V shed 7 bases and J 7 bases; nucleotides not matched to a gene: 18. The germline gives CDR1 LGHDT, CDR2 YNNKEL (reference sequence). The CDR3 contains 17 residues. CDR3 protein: CASILLRGSGSSNEQFF. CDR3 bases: TGTGCCAGCATCCTCCTCCGGGGGAGCGGGAGCTCAAATGAGCAGTTCTTC.

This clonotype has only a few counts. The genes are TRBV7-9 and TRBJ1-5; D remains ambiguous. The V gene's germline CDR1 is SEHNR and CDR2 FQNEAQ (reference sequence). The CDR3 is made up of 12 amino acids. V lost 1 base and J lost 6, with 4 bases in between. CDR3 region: CASSLGTQPQHF. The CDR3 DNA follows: TGTGCCAGCAGCTTAGGGACTCAGCCCCAGCATTTT.

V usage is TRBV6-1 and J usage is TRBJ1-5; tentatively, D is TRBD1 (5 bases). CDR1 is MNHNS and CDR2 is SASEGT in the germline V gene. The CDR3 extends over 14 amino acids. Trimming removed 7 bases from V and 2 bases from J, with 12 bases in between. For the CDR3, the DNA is TGTGCCAGCATCCTGTGGGGGGGCAATCAGCCCCAGCATTTT. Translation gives CASILWGGNQPQHF.

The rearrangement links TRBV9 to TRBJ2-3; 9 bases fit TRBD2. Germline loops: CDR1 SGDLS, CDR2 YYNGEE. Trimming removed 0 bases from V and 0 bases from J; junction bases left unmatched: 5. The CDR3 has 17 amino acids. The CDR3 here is CASSVELAGTSTDTQYF. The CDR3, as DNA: TGTGCCAGCAGCGTAGAGCTAGCGGGGACTAGCACAGATACGCAGTATTTT.

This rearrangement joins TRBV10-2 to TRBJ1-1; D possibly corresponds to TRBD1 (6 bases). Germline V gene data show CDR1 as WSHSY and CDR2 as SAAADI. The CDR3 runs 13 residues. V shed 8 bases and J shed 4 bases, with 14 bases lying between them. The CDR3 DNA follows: TGCGCCAGCCTAAAAACAGGGATCACTGAAGCTTTCTTT. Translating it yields CASLKTGITEAFF.

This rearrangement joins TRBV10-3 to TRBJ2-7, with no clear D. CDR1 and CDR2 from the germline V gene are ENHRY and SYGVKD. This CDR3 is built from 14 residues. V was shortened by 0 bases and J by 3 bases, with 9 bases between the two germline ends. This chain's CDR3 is CAISESIGGYEQYV. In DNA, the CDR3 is TGTGCCATCAGTGAGTCGATCGGCGGCTACGAGCAGTACGTC.

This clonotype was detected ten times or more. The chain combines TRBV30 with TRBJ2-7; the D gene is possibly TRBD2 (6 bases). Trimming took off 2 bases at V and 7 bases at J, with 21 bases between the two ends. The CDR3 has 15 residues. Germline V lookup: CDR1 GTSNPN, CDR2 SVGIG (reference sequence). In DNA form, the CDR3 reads TGTGCCTGGAGTTCCCCCTTGGTAGCCCGGGAGGAGCAGTACTTC. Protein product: CAWSSPLVAREEQYF.

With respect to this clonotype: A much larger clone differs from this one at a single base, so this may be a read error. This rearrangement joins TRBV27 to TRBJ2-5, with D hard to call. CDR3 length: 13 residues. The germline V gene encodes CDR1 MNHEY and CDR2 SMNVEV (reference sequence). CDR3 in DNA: TGTGCCAGCAGTGATACAGCCCAAGAGACCCGGTACTTC. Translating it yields CASSDTAQETRYF.

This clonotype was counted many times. The CDR3 sequence: CSARDQTYEQYF. The CDR3 DNA is TGCAGTGCTAGGGACCAAACCTACGAGCAGTACTTC. The rearrangement links TRBV20-1 to TRBJ2-7; no clear D gene. V lost 3 bases to trimming and J lost 2 bases, with 8 bases between them. In germline, CDR1 is DFQATT, CDR2 SNEGSKA (reference sequence). This CDR3 comprises 12 residues.

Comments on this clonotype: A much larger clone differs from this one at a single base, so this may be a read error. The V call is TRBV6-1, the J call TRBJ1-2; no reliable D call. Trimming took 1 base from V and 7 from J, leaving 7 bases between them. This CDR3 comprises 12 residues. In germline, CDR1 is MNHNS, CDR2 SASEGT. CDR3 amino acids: CASSEVYCGYTF. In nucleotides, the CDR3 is TGTGCCAGCAGTGAAGTCTACTGTGGCTACACCTTC.

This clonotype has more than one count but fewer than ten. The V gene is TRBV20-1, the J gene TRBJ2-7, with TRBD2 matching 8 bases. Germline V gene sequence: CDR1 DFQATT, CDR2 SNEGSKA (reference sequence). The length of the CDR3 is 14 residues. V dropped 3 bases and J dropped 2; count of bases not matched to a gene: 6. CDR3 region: CSASSQRGTYEQYF. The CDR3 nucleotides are TGCAGTGCTAGTTCCCAGCGGGGGACCTACGAGCAGTACTTC.

The CDR3 loop is CATSLTGGALGGYTF. The CDR3 nucleotides are TGCGCCACCTCTCTCACAGGGGGCGCTTTAGGGGGCTACACCTTC. The rearrangement uses TRBV10-2 and TRBJ1-2; 9 positions match TRBD1. Trimming cost V 10 bases and J 8 bases; bases outside gene matches: 17. Germline lookup yields CDR1 WSHSY and CDR2 SAAADI. The CDR3 length is 15 residues.

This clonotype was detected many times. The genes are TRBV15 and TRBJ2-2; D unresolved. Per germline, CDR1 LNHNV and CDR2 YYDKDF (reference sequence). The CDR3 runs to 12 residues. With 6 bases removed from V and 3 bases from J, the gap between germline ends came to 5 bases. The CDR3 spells CATSRDTGELFF. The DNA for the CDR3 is TGTGCCACCAGTCGGGACACCGGGGAGCTGTTTTTT.